The 13 T cell receptor beta chains below were found in one sample sequenced in a study of vaccination effects on CD4 cells after COVID-19. Their cognate antigens are unknown. Culture lasted 10 days before CD4+ T cell isolation. Subjects were given two BNT162b2 or mRNA-1273 vaccine doses. Sequencing used immunoSEQ multiplex PCR; TCRdb keeps in-frame clones, though not all of them. The repertoire has about 45,000 clones, 55% to 85% of them found once; the top ten carry about 10%. The material sequenced was CD4+ T cells from PBMCs cultured without peptide, taken after COVID-19 vaccination. All receptors come from a human donor who received a COVID-19 vaccine.

As for this clone: This sample also contains other DNA sequences that code for the same CDR3. The V call is TRBV3-1 (or the pseudogene TRBV3-2), the J call TRBJ1-2, with D unclear. The CDR3 sequence is 13 residues long. With 0 bases removed from V and 4 bases from J, the gap between germline ends came to 6 bases. CDR1 LGHDT and CDR2 YNNKEL come from the germline V gene (reference sequence). This CDR3 reads CASSQDGSYGYTF. The DNA of the CDR3 is TGTGCCAGCAGCCAAGACGGTTCCTATGGCTACACCTTC.

This clone was counted a few times. V and J are TRBV5-4 and TRBJ2-1; D perhaps matches TRBD2 (5 bases). The germline V and J ends were trimmed by 6 bases and 7 bases, with 17 bases remaining between them. Germline V gene data show CDR1 as SGHNT and CDR2 as YYREEE (reference sequence). The CDR3 consists of 14 residues. In nucleotides, the CDR3 is TGTGCCAGCACCCCCGCGAGGAGGACGAATGAGCAGTTCTTC. It codes for CASTPARRTNEQFF.

V and J are TRBV11-2 and TRBJ2-1; D might be TRBD1 (6 bases). CDR1 SGHAT and CDR2 FQNNGV come from the germline V gene. V dropped 2 bases and J dropped 8 bases, with 10 bases sitting between them. This CDR3 has 13 amino acids. The CDR3 is CASSLNGGDEQFF. The CDR3 DNA follows: TGTGCCAGCAGCTTAAATGGGGGCGATGAGCAGTTCTTC.

The J gene is TRBJ2-3, the V gene TRBV19; no firm D call. V lost 7 bases, J lost 0 bases, and 20 bases lay in between. Germline CDR1 LNHDA, CDR2 SQIVND (reference sequence). The CDR3 runs to 17 residues. The DNA of the CDR3 is TGTGCCAGTACCGCACCCGAGACACTTTCTAGCACAGATACGCAGTATTTT. Its protein is CASTAPETLSSTDTQYF.

This clone was observed once. The chain employs TRBV3-1 (or the pseudogene TRBV3-2) and TRBJ2-3, with a weak D call TRBD1 (6 bases). CDR3 length: 15 residues. The ends were cut back, 1 base at V and 1 base at J, with 9 bases in the middle. The germline V gene encodes CDR1 LGHDT and CDR2 YNNKEL (reference sequence). The CDR3 DNA is TGTGCCAGCAGCCAAGGGGGGCGGGGCACAGATACGCAGTATTTT. It specifies CASSQGGRGTDTQYF.

The chain joins TRBV21-1 to TRBJ1-2; the table's D call, TRBD1, was not checked against the DNA. TRBV21-1 is a pseudogene. The CDR3 is made up of 14 amino acids. CDR3 nucleotides: TGTGCCAGCAGTAACAACAGGTTACTCTATGGCTACACCTTC. This encodes CASSNNRLLYGYTF.

This clone was observed a handful of times. The chain has TRBV25-1 and TRBJ2-3; D might be TRBD2 (6 bases). The germline V and J ends were trimmed by 1 base and 7 bases, with 18 bases remaining between them. The V gene's germline CDR1 is MGHDK and CDR2 SYGVNS. This CDR3 is 16 amino acids long. CDR3: CASSESSAGRTNTQYF. The CDR3 DNA follows: TGTGCCAGCAGTGAATCGTCGGCAGGGAGGACGAATACGCAGTATTTT.

The rearrangement uses TRBV12-3 or TRBV12-4 and TRBJ1-2; D unclear. The CDR3 loop spans 12 amino acids. Trimming stripped 3 bases from V and 3 bases from J, with 5 bases between. This CDR3 reads CASSLVDYGYTF. DNA for the CDR3: TGTGCCAGCAGTTTGGTGGACTATGGCTACACCTTC.

This chain links TRBV6-1 with TRBJ2-4; tentatively, D is TRBD2 (5 bases). CDR1 and CDR2 from the germline V gene are MNHNS and SASEGT. V dropped 2 bases and J dropped 0 bases, with 20 bases sitting between them. There are 19 residues in the CDR3. DNA of the CDR3: TGTGCCAGCAGTGAAATCTCCAGGAGGAGAATACTAGCCAAAAACATTCAGTACTTC. It encodes CASSEISRRRILAKNIQYF.

V and J are TRBV19 and TRBJ2-3; D is unresolved. Germline CDR1 and CDR2: LNHDA and SQIVND (reference sequence). The CDR3 is 14 residues long. Trimming left V 3 bases short and J 2 bases short, with 9 bases between. CDR3 nucleotides: TGTGCCAGTAGTATCGGTACCCCCACAGATACGCAGTATTTT. This codes for CASSIGTPTDTQYF.

This rearrangement joins TRBV7-8 to TRBJ2-2, with 9 bases aligning to TRBD1. This CDR3 is built from 16 residues. V lost 7 bases and J lost 6; bases outside the gene matches: 12. From germline, CDR1 is SGHVS and CDR2 FQNEAQ. CDR3: CASTITGGALAGELFF. In DNA form, the CDR3 reads TGTGCCAGCACCATAACAGGGGGCGCTTTGGCCGGGGAGCTGTTTTTT.

The V and J genes are TRBV3-1 (or the pseudogene TRBV3-2) and TRBJ2-1; D gene unclear. The CDR3 covers 13 residues. Per germline, CDR1 LGHDT and CDR2 YNNKEL (reference sequence). The ends were cut back, 0 bases at V and 15 bases at J, with 15 bases in the middle. The CDR3 DNA is TGTGCCAGCAGCCAAGAGACGGGCGGCGACGGGTTCTTC. As protein: CASSQETGGDGFF.

The chain employs TRBV2 and TRBJ2-5; maybe TRBD1 (5 bases). Trimming took 6 bases from V and 5 from J, leaving 19 bases between them. This CDR3 region has 15 residues. Germline assignment: CDR1 SNHLY and CDR2 FYNNEI. Here the CDR3 DNA reads TGTGCCAGCAGGGCCCGCCAGGCAGGGCGGGAGACCCAGTACTTC. Translation gives CASRARQAGRETQYF.